The 19 T cell receptor beta chains reported below all come from one sample, sequenced in a study of blood T cell repertoires in COVID-19. Clones were read by immunoSEQ multiplex PCR, and TCRdb kept only the in-frame ones, dropping some. The sample has around 130,000 clones, roughly 90% seen once; the top ten hold about 4.5%. Material: peripheral blood. Receptors originate from a man aged 55 to 70 with COVID-19, enrolled during active disease.

The chain has TRBV7-2 and TRBJ1-6, with D possibly matching TRBD1 (6 bases). The V gene's germline CDR1 is SGHTA and CDR2 FQGNSA. With 1 base removed from V and 9 bases from J, the gap between germline ends came to 10 bases. This CDR3 comprises 14 residues. The CDR3 sequence: CASSLGQEVSPLHF. In DNA, the CDR3 is TGTGCCAGCAGCTTAGGACAGGAGGTTTCACCCCTCCACTTT.

This clone came up once. The rearrangement uses TRBV24-1 and TRBJ1-5; D gene ambiguous. Germline CDR1 and CDR2: KGHDR and SFDVKD. The CDR3 extends over 15 amino acids. V was trimmed by 2 bases and J by 5 bases, leaving 12 bases between them. The CDR3 bases are TGTGCCACCAGTGATTCCGAGGGAAACCATCAGCCCCAGCATTTT. Its protein product is CATSDSEGNHQPQHF.

This clone was picked up one time. The V call is TRBV12-3 or TRBV12-4, the J call TRBJ1-2, with TRBD1 matching over 7 bases. The CDR3 consists of 13 residues. J lost 2 bases, V lost 6 bases, and 3 bases had no gene match. CDR3 sequence reads: CASSLGQNYGYTF. The CDR3 DNA sequence: TGTGCCAGCAGCCTGGGACAGAACTATGGCTACACCTTC.

The chain is built from TRBV28 and TRBJ2-1; D is undetermined. The V end was cut by 4 bases, the J end by 8 bases, with 6 bases between. The germline CDR1 and CDR2 sequences are MDHEN and SYDVKM. This CDR3 has 11 amino acids. This chain's CDR3 is CASSSPDEQFF. CDR3 nucleotide sequence: TGTGCCAGCAGTTCCCCGGATGAGCAGTTCTTC. Supplemented by reference TRBV28 and TRBJ2-1, the full variable domain reads DVKVTQSSRYLVKRTGEKVFLECVQDMDHENMFWYRQDPGLGLRLIYFSYDVKMKEKGDIPEGYSVSREKKERFSLILESASTNQTSMYLCASSSPDEQFFGPGTRLTVL.

This chain uses TRBV10-3 with TRBJ2-2; 11 bases agree with TRBD2. V shed 2 bases and J 3 bases; nucleotides not matched to a gene: 5. Germline-derived CDR1 and CDR2 are ENHRY and SYGVKD. The CDR3 has 17 residues. CDR3 sequence: CAISETSGRGDTGELFF. CDR3 bases: TGTGCCATCAGTGAGACTAGCGGGAGAGGGGACACCGGGGAGCTGTTTTTT.

DNA of the CDR3: TGTGCCAGAGCGGGGGGCGGAAGCAATCAGCCCCAGCATTTT. Amino acids: CARAGGGSNQPQHF. The gene calls are TRBV6-4 and TRBJ1-5; possibly TRBD1 for D (6 bases). CDR1 and CDR2 (germline): MRHNA, SNTAGT. There are 14 residues in the CDR3. Trimming removed 9 bases from V and 1 base from J, with 13 bases in between.

This rearrangement joins TRBV18 to TRBJ2-5, with TRBD2 identical over 10 bases. V lost 7 bases and J lost 5; bases outside the gene matches: 7. The CDR3 totals 14 residues. Per the germline V gene, CDR1 is KGHSH and CDR2 is LQKENI. The CDR3 here is CASCAASGSETQYF. The CDR3 coding sequence is TGTGCCAGCTGCGCCGCTAGCGGGAGTGAGACCCAGTACTTC.

The rearrangement joins TRBV19 to TRBJ2-2, with D maybe TRBD2 (5 bases). Trimming pared 7 bases from V and 3 bases from J, leaving 15 bases between. Germline assignment: CDR1 LNHDA and CDR2 SQIVND (reference sequence). This CDR3 region has 15 residues. CDR3 protein: CASTRRTSYTGELFF. The CDR3, as DNA: TGTGCCAGTACCCGGAGGACGAGCTACACCGGGGAGCTGTTTTTT.

This clone is a singleton in its sample. Other DNA sequences in this sample translate to the same CDR3. The chain recombines TRBV11-3 with TRBJ2-5, with a tentative D call TRBD2 (6 bases). In germline, CDR1 is SGHNT, CDR2 YENEEA. The CDR3 loop spans 15 amino acids. V shed 3 bases and J shed 2 bases, with 13 bases lying between them. The CDR3 loop reads CASSFRGTDQETQYF. The CDR3 DNA follows: TGTGCCAGCAGCTTCCGGGGGACGGATCAAGAGACCCAGTACTTC.

The chain employs TRBV7-3 and TRBJ2-1, with 11 bases identical to TRBD1. This CDR3 contains 17 residues. V shed 1 base, J shed 6 bases, and the junction held 8 bases outside the gene matches. From germline, CDR1 is SGHTA and CDR2 FQGTGA. CDR3 protein: CASSLSRSGQGGNEQFF. The CDR3 nucleotides read TGTGCCAGCAGCTTAAGCCGTTCGGGACAGGGGGGCAATGAGCAGTTCTTC.

This chain links TRBV4-2 with TRBJ2-2; 7 bases align to TRBD1. Germline-derived CDR1 and CDR2 are LGHNA and YNFKEQ. The CDR3 runs to 15 residues. With 2 bases clipped from V and 6 bases from J, the junction kept 6 bases outside the gene matches. The CDR3 here is CASSQSRDRAGELFF. The CDR3 nucleotides are TGTGCCAGCAGCCAATCCCGTGACAGGGCCGGGGAGCTGTTTTTT.

CDR3 nucleotides: TGTGCCAGCAGCGCAGGGGGAGGAATCTATGGCTACACCTTC. Its protein is CASSAGGGIYGYTF. The V and J genes are TRBV9 and TRBJ1-2; TRBD1 matches at 7 bases. Germline lookup yields CDR1 SGDLS and CDR2 YYNGEE. With 3 bases clipped from V and 4 bases from J, the junction kept 6 bases outside the gene matches. This CDR3 is built from 14 residues.

As to this clone: The sample has other DNA sequences that encode this CDR3 too. The chain uses TRBV10-3 and TRBJ1-6; 12 bases align to TRBD1. After removal of 6 bases from V and 5 bases from J, the junction contained 2 bases not matched to a gene. The CDR3 has 15 residues. Per the germline V gene, CDR1 is ENHRY and CDR2 is SYGVKD. The DNA of the CDR3 is TGTGCCATCAGAGGGACAGGGGGCAATAATTCACCCCTCCACTTT. Translating it yields CAIRGTGGNNSPLHF.

The chain employs TRBV6-2 or TRBV6-3 and TRBJ2-1; weak D call: TRBD1 (6 bases). The CDR3 covers 15 residues. Germline CDR1 MNHEY, CDR2 SVGEGT. Between the trimmed V and J ends, which lost 3 bases and 9 bases, there was a span of 18 bases. The CDR3 coding sequence is TGTGCCAGCAGTTATAGCTCCCAAACAGGGACTGAGCAGTTCTTC. It is translated as CASSYSSQTGTEQFF.

This sequence joins TRBV28 and TRBJ1-2, with 12 bases matching TRBD1. Trimming removed 10 bases from V and 6 bases from J; junction bases left unmatched: 9. Germline V gene data show CDR1 as MDHEN and CDR2 as SYDVKM. This CDR3 comprises 14 residues. The chain's CDR3 is CAILRGQGANGYTF. The CDR3 nucleotides are TGTGCCATCTTAAGGGGACAGGGGGCTAATGGCTACACCTTC.

The CDR3 here is CASSLFSSYEQYF. Here the CDR3 DNA reads TGTGCCAGCAGCTTATTTAGCTCCTACGAGCAGTACTTC. V is TRBV7-2 and J is TRBJ2-7; D call uncertain. V was pared by 2 bases and J by 0 bases, with 5 bases between. In germline, CDR1 is SGHTA, CDR2 FQGNSA. The CDR3 is 13 residues long.

This clone was picked up a small number of times. V is TRBV2 and J is TRBJ2-7; 11 bases map to TRBD1. V shed 6 bases and J 1 base; nucleotides not matched to a gene: 2. This CDR3 is 14 amino acids long. CDR1 and CDR2 (germline): SNHLY, FYNNEI. CDR3 protein: CASRGTGGSYEQYF. The CDR3, as DNA: TGTGCCAGCAGGGGGACAGGGGGGTCCTACGAGCAGTACTTC.

The chain employs TRBV18 and TRBJ1-1, with TRBD1 matching 7 bases. Trimming removed 3 bases from V and 5 bases from J; junction bases left unmatched: 9. From germline, CDR1 is KGHSH and CDR2 LQKENI. This CDR3 contains 15 residues. CDR3 sequence (DNA): TGTGCCAGCTCACCTGTTCGACAGGGAACGACTGAAGCTTTCTTT. Protein product: CASSPVRQGTTEAFF.

This rearrangement joins TRBV2 to TRBJ2-5, with 10 bases fitting TRBD2. With V trimmed by 8 bases and J by 5 bases, 11 bases remained unmatched. This CDR3 region has 15 residues. Germline-derived CDR1 and CDR2 are SNHLY and FYNNEI. The CDR3 sequence is CASQKASGGGETQYF. The CDR3 DNA sequence: TGTGCCAGCCAAAAGGCTAGCGGGGGAGGGGAGACCCAGTACTTC. The variable domain in full, completed from reference TRBV2 and TRBJ2-5, reads EPEVTQTPSHQVTQMGQEVILRCVPISNHLYFYWYRQILGQKVEFLVSFYNNEISEKSEIFDDQFSVERPDGSNFTLKIRSTKLEDSAMYFCASQKASGGGETQYFGPGTRLLVL.